This section outlines one T cell receptor (beta chain) sequence together with its context. Its antigen is unidentified. These data come from a study of cytomegalovirus exposure and HLA in healthy donors. Regarding the study as a whole: The availability of immune exposure information extended only to CMV serostatus.

PCR used 60 Vbeta primers and 13 Jbeta primers. Assay used: immunoSEQ multiplex PCR; TCRdb lists only in-frame clones, some missing. The sample has roughly 120,000 clones; just under 75% are singletons. This sequence was found in a man in his fifties or sixties in good health and CMV-seropositive. Sequenced: PBMCs.

The CDR3 region is CASRSGQGSNQPQHF. The CDR3 DNA follows: TGTGCCAGCAGATCGGGACAGGGGAGCAATCAGCCCCAGCATTTT. The J gene is TRBJ1-5, the V gene TRBV28; 10 bases align to TRBD1. Losses at the gene ends were 6 bases for V and 1 base for J; bases not matched to a gene: 3. CDR1 MDHEN and CDR2 SYDVKM come from the germline V gene. The CDR3 sequence is 15 residues long.